This is a list of T cell receptor beta chains from one sample in a study of graft-versus-host responses after intestinal transplantation. No cognate antigen is known for these TCRs. Some clones are missing from TCRdb's copy, which holds only in-frame ones; the method was immunoSEQ multiplex PCR. The data hold approximately 93,000 clones, with about 90% observed a single time. The starting material was unstimulated CD8+ T cells sorted from spleen or lymph node cells, obtained before transplant. The receptors derive from a human donor who was the organ donor for an intestinal transplant. Both conserved end residues are part of each CDR3. Fields, in order: D gene, V gene, clone size, J gene, CDR3 DNA, CDR3 protein. D genes are given only for firm matches. Where a row states a size, it is once, few, many or the class of an expanded clone; other rows omit it.

>TRBD1|TRBV5-1|.|TRBJ1-2
TGCGCCAGCAGCTTAACAGGGGTTGGCTACACCTTC
CASSLTGVGYTF
>.|TRBV6-4|.|TRBJ1-2
TGTGCCAGCAGCCGAAAGAGGGCAAGCAGCTATGGCTACACCTTC
CASSRKRASSYGYTF
>.|TRBV5-6|.|TRBJ2-3
TGTGCCAGCAGCTTGGTTCAGTACACAGATACGCAGTATTTT
CASSLVQYTDTQYF
>TRBD1|TRBV5-5|.|TRBJ2-1
TGTGCCAGCAGTGGACAGGGGACGAATGAGCAGTTCTTC
CASSGQGTNEQFF
>TRBD1|TRBV28|.|TRBJ1-2
TGTGCCAGCAGTTTCGACGGGACAGGGTACAACTATGGCTACACCTTC
CASSFDGTGYNYGYTF
>.|TRBV27|once|TRBJ2-5
TGTGCCAGCAGTTTATACGGTGCAGGGCCCGAGACCCAGTACTTC
CASSLYGAGPETQYF
>.|TRBV10-3|.|TRBJ1-1
TGTGCCATCAGTAGGGGACTACAGGAACCGAACACTGAAGCTTTCTTT
CAISRGLQEPNTEAFF
>.|TRBV13|.|TRBJ1-1
TGTGCCAGCAGCTTGGACGGGAAAGCTGAAGCTTTCTTT
CASSLDGKAEAFF
>TRBD1|TRBV4-1|.|TRBJ2-6
TGCGCCAGCAGCCAAGGGCCGGGACAGGGGCCTGGGGCCAACGTCCTGACTTTC
CASSQGPGQGPGANVLTF
>TRBD2|TRBV6-5|few|TRBJ2-7
TGTGCCAGCAGTTACAGGACTAGCCTAGGCGAGCAGTACTTC
CASSYRTSLGEQYF
>TRBD1|TRBV5-4|.|TRBJ1-1
TGTGCCAGCAGCCACACAGGGGGACCGACCCCTGAAGCTTTCTTT
CASSHTGGPTPEAFF
>TRBD1|TRBV6-5|.|TRBJ1-4
TGTGCCAGCAGTCCCCCCAGGCCCAGGGGGAAACTGTTTTTT
CASSPPRPRGKLFF